Below are 20 T cell receptor beta chains sequenced from a single sample in a study of post-analysis software for immune sequencing data. Unique molecular identifiers tagged the TCR beta cDNA libraries. TCRdb re-derived calls from the PCR reads in MiXCR, one entry per CDR3 protein. The table includes more than 450,000 distinct CDR3 sequences, about 44% detected once. The antigens of these receptors remain unknown. Findings of the study overall: Several TRBV segments were more frequent in patients than controls; TRBV5-6, TRBV5-1 and TRBV20-1 belonged to this group.

The sequenced sample was blood. These TCRs come from a girl between 5 and 17 years old with multiple sclerosis.

The chain couples TRBV10-1 to TRBJ1-6; D not certain. The V gene lost 2 bases and the J gene lost 6 bases, with 5 bases spanning the gap. The CDR3 loop spans 13 amino acids. Germline V lookup: CDR1 WNHNN, CDR2 SYGVQD (reference sequence). CDR3 residues: CASSETGNSPLHF. For the CDR3, the DNA is TGCGCCAGCAGTGAGACTGGTAATTCACCCCTCCACTTT.

This clonotype appeared a single time. This sequence joins TRBV7-2 and TRBJ1-2; D remains ambiguous. The CDR3 runs to 14 residues. Trimming shortened V by 6 bases and J by 5 bases, and 16 bases separated the two germline ends. The germline V gene has CDR1 SGHTA and CDR2 FQGNSA. CDR3 loop: CASRSYVVGYGYTF. CDR3 coding DNA: TGTGCCAGCAGATCATATGTTGTTGGTTATGGCTACACCTTC.

This clonotype was seen at least ten times. The germline gene is not matched at one end of the junction; a read error may be the cause. The gene calls are TRBV7-7 and TRBJ2-1; D is undetermined. Germline lookup yields CDR1 SSHAT and CDR2 FNYEAQ (reference sequence). The CDR3 is 13 residues long. CDR3 protein: CASSLDLGDEQFF. The CDR3 DNA reads as TGTGCTAGCAGCTTAGACCTTGGCGATGAGCAGTTCTTC.

The rearrangement joins TRBV7-3 to TRBJ1-2, with D maybe TRBD1 (6 bases). The CDR3 length is 14 residues. Trimming cost V 5 bases and J 4 bases, with 14 bases left between them. Looked up from germline, CDR1 is SGHTA and CDR2 is FQGTGA. The CDR3 nucleotides are TGTGCCAGCAGCCCAGGGGAGGGGTTCTATGGCTACACCTTC. Encoded protein: CASSPGEGFYGYTF.

This chain connects TRBV10-3 to TRBJ2-3; 9 bases agree with TRBD2. J gave up 0 bases and V 3 bases, and 1 base lay outside the gene matches. In germline, CDR1 is ENHRY, CDR2 SYGVKD. The CDR3 is 15 residues long. CDR3 nucleotides: TGTGCCATCAGTGATACTAGCGGGAGCACAGATACGCAGTATTTT. It translates to CAISDTSGSTDTQYF.

The chain links TRBV29-1 to TRBJ2-2; 11 bases line up with TRBD2. The CDR3 length is 14 residues. V was pared by 4 bases and J by 4 bases, with 2 bases of the junction left unmatched. Per the germline V gene, CDR1 is SQVTM and CDR2 is ANQGSEA. CDR3 loop: CSVVLAGGTGELFF. The CDR3 DNA is TGCAGCGTTGTGCTAGCGGGAGGCACCGGGGAGCTGTTTTTT.

The sample holds a few counts of this clonotype. The chain uses TRBV3-1 and TRBJ2-1, with TRBD2 matching 7 bases. CDR3 length: 15 amino acids. Trimming took 4 bases from V and 9 from J; bases not matched to a gene: 12. The germline gives CDR1 LGHDT, CDR2 YNNKEL (reference sequence). For the CDR3, the DNA is TGTGCCAGCAGCCCTGGACTAGGTGGAGGAGGTGAGCAGTTCTTC. Amino acids: CASSPGLGGGGEQFF.

In its sample, this clonotype was seen many times. This chain links TRBV6-5 with TRBJ2-1; the match to TRBD2 covers 9 bases. The germline gives CDR1 MNHEY, CDR2 SVGAGI. This CDR3 has 15 amino acids. Trimming at V came to 2 bases and at J to 4 bases, leaving 3 bases not matched to a gene. The CDR3 spells CASSYSSGGYNEQFF. CDR3 bases: TGTGCCAGCAGTTACAGTAGCGGGGGTTACAATGAGCAGTTCTTC.

The V gene is TRBV18, the J gene TRBJ2-7; D is ambiguous. The V end lost 5 bases, the J end lost 0 bases, and 11 bases lay between the germline ends. The CDR3 has 14 residues. The germline CDR1 and CDR2 sequences are KGHSH and LQKENI. The CDR3 reads CASSGELSSYEQYF. In nucleotides, the CDR3 is TGTGCCAGCTCAGGAGAGCTAAGCTCCTACGAGCAGTACTTC. The full variable domain, completed using reference TRBV18 and TRBJ2-7, is NAGVMQNPRHLVRRRGQEARLRCSPMKGHSHVYWYRQLPEEGLKFMVYLQKENIIDESGMPKERFSAEFPKEGPSILRIQQVVRGDSAAYFCASSGELSSYEQYFGPGTRLTVT.

This clonotype showed up just a few times. J is TRBJ2-3 and V is TRBV20-1; 8 bases are a match to TRBD2. Germline CDR1 DFQATT, CDR2 SNEGSKA (reference sequence). The CDR3 runs to 15 residues. J gave up 6 bases and V 1 base, and 9 bases lay outside the gene matches. The CDR3 spells CSARVLAREGDTQYF. The CDR3 DNA is TGCAGTGCTAGAGTCTTGGCCCGGGAGGGCGATACGCAGTATTTT.

This chain links TRBV5-1 with TRBJ1-2, with D possibly TRBD1 on 6 matching bases. This CDR3 has 15 amino acids. V was clipped by 3 bases and J by 2 bases, with 14 bases between them. Germline CDR1 SGHRS, CDR2 YFSETQ. CDR3 bases: TGCGCCAGCAGCTGGGGCAGGGGACAAAACTATGGCTACACCTTC. Protein sequence: CASSWGRGQNYGYTF.

The rearrangement joins TRBV10-2 to TRBJ2-5; D could derive from TRBD1 or TRBD2 (6 bases each). The CDR3 consists of 13 residues. Germline assignment: CDR1 WSHSY and CDR2 SAAADI. Trimming cost V 9 bases and J 4 bases, with 15 bases left between them. The CDR3 DNA is TGCGCCAGTGCAAGGGGGGTCGGAGAGACCCAGTACTTC. Its protein product is CASARGVGETQYF.

The J gene is TRBJ2-7, the V gene TRBV4-2, with 8 bases identical to TRBD2. The length of the CDR3 is 14 residues. V lost 2 bases to trimming and J lost 5 bases; unmatched junction nucleotides: 5. Germline CDR1 reads LGHNA; CDR2 reads YNFKEQ. The CDR3 sequence: CASSQSGGINEQYF. The CDR3 DNA reads as TGTGCCAGCAGCCAAAGCGGGGGAATCAACGAGCAGTACTTC.

This chain links TRBV10-3 with TRBJ1-2, with D unresolved. Trimming cost V 6 bases and J 7 bases, with 15 bases left between them. Germline V gene sequence: CDR1 ENHRY, CDR2 SYGVKD. This CDR3 comprises 13 residues. DNA of the CDR3: TGTGCCATCAGCACGGGCCCCCACATTGGCTACACCTTC. Its translation is CAISTGPHIGYTF.

The rearrangement joins TRBV5-1 to TRBJ2-7; 9 bases map to TRBD1. Per germline, CDR1 SGHRS and CDR2 YFSETQ. CDR3 length: 15 residues. Trimming cost V 4 bases and J 7 bases; bases outside gene matches: 12. Written as DNA, the CDR3 is TGCGCCAGCAGCAGCCCGGACAGGGGATTGAGGGAGCAGTACTTC. This gives the protein CASSSPDRGLREQYF.

This clonotype has just a few counts. The chain couples TRBV20-1 to TRBJ2-1, with D possibly being TRBD2 (6 bases). CDR3 length: 14 amino acids. CDR1 and CDR2 from the germline V gene are DFQATT and SNEGSKA (reference sequence). Between the trimmed V and J ends, which lost 5 bases and 6 bases, there was a span of 17 bases. The CDR3 loop reads CSASAKSGRNEQFF. The CDR3 DNA is TGCAGTGCTTCGGCAAAGAGCGGGCGCAATGAGCAGTTCTTC.

This rearrangement joins TRBV14 to TRBJ2-1, with D maybe TRBD1 (5 bases). Germline V gives CDR1 SGHDN, CDR2 FVKESK. The CDR3 contains 19 residues. Trimming pared 3 bases from V and 0 bases from J, leaving 21 bases between. The CDR3 nucleotides are TGTGCCAGCAGCCAGAGGATCAGGGCTACCGCTTACTCCTACAATGAGCAGTTCTTC. This gives the protein CASSQRIRATAYSYNEQFF.

This clonotype was detected a few times. V gene TRBV5-1 combines with J gene TRBJ2-3, with D perhaps assigned TRBD1 or TRBD2 (5 bases each). V dropped 3 bases and J dropped 8 bases, with 13 bases sitting between them. CDR1 is SGHRS and CDR2 is YFSETQ in the germline V gene. The CDR3 is 13 residues long. The DNA for the CDR3 is TGCGCCAGCAGCTCGGGACCCCCCGCTACGCAGTATTTT. This translates into CASSSGPPATQYF.

There are a few counts of this clonotype. The chain is built from TRBV4-2 and TRBJ1-4; no reliable D call. Trimming took off 3 bases at V and 0 bases at J, with 11 bases between the two ends. Germline CDR1 and CDR2: LGHNA and YNFKEQ. CDR3 length equals 16 residues. The CDR3 region has the DNA TGTGCCAGCAGCCATGCCGAAAGGGCAACTAATGAAAAACTGTTTTTT. Its protein product is CASSHAERATNEKLFF.

This clonotype was picked up many times. The J gene is TRBJ2-7, the V gene TRBV12-3 or TRBV12-4, with TRBD2 identical over 7 bases. CDR3 size: 13 residues. V lost 4 bases and J lost 4; bases outside the gene matches: 4. In DNA, the CDR3 is TGTGCCAGCAGTTCCCTTAGCGGGTACGAGCAGTACTTC. Amino acid sequence: CASSSLSGYEQYF.